The sequence of this T cell receptor beta chain was determined in a study of T cells after yellow fever vaccination (dated by TCRdb to the late 2010s). Looking at the study overall: The SMART-Seq v4 Ultra Low Input RNA kit was used to prepare libraries from fractions with low cell numbers. To follow T-cell clones before and after primary and booster YFV17D yellow fever vaccination, bulk TCR alpha and beta repertoires were sequenced over time. Two healthy male donors made up the cohort, one aged 18 to 30 years and the other aged 30 to 40 years. Bulk PBMC replicates and cell subsets were isolated from blood drawn at multiple timepoints before and after both primary and secondary immunization.

What the work shows at the level of the full study, not this receptor alone: Because the study included only a couple of donors, the extent to which the findings can be generalized is limited. Compared with the primary T-cell response, the secondary T-cell response was faster but weaker, reaching its peak on day 5 rather than on day 15. Most clones expanded after primary vaccination (approximately 96% of CD4 and roughly 91% of CD8) were re-detected after the booster, suggesting that broad memory maintenance occurred. A small share of clonotypes was detected in both CD4 and CD8 compartments, with the overlap likely arising from convergent recombination. Computational filtering was needed because FACS-sorted repertoires could contain abundant contaminating clonotypes from the bulk population.

As for this clonotype: Its antigen is still unknown. This could be a read error, since a much larger clone is one nucleotide away.

TCR cDNA was made using 5'RACE template switching, a step that added a universal primer site and unique molecular identifiers. Priming for cDNA synthesis came from both the TCR alpha and TCR beta constant segments. Libraries were amplified in two PCR steps, with sample barcodes and sequencing adapters added in the second step. Sequencing of libraries was done on Illumina HiSeq 2500 (2x100 bp) or NovaSeq (2x150 bp). As for the authors' bioinformatics: MIGEC handled demultiplexing of reads and collapsing into UMI consensus sequences, while MiXCR performed V(D)J alignment. Clonotypes responding to the vaccine were identified with edgeR on replicate PBMC samples, with the criteria of FDR below 0.01 and a log2 fold change above 5 up to day 15. Each bulk clonotype was labeled CD4 or CD8 based on which sequenced repertoire, CD4 or CD8, contained the clonotype at higher abundance. TCRdb reprocessed the public reads (quality trimming at Q25 with fastp, clone calling with MiXCR) and kept in-frame beta chains. Each CDR3 protein appears once, grouped with its most common genes and DNA. TCRdb assigned the V and J calls; the authors' analysis was not used. Across this sample there are some 110,000 distinct CDR3 sequences, with roughly 8.4% seen only once. The ten largest clones add up to 25% of the sample.

The intended sense of this specimen's treatment or condition label: live attenuated yellow fever vaccine strain. A standard Ficoll-Paque protocol was used to isolate PBMCs from peripheral blood. Dynabeads CD4 and CD8 positive selection kits were used to isolate the CD4 and CD8 T-cell fractions. RNA was extracted with TriZol from bulk PBMCs, CD4 and CD8 fractions, and dextramer-positive and dextramer-negative fractions. Via the germline V gene, CDR1 is SGHRS and CDR2 YFSETQ. Measured from the cysteine to the phenylalanine, the CDR3 is 15 residues long. Just CDR3 DNA is preserved here, 45 bases in frame from base 1. Ends trimmed: V by 3 bases, J by 4 bases; bases unmatched to a gene: 4.

The sample was CD8+ T cells sorted from PBMCs, taken 45 days after the yellow fever booster vaccination. The chain links TRBV5-1 with TRBJ2-7, with TRBD2 matching 13 junction bases. This sequence was found in a man aged 25 to 45 who received the YFV17D yellow fever vaccine. The encoded CDR3 is CASSSGTSGNYEQYF. The DNA is as follows: TGCGCCAGCAGCTCAGGGACTAGCGGGAATTACGAGCAGTACTTC.